The 8 T cell receptor beta chains below come from one sample, sequenced in a study of blood T cells in healthy people across ages. For the second PCR, which ran for about 7 to 11 cycles, a sample-barcoded 5' primer and a J-beta primer mix were used. One entry per CDR3 protein, called by TCRdb with MiXCR from the 5' RACE reads. Altogether nearly 800,000 distinct CDR3 sequences are present, about 56% being singletons, with the ten largest covering approximately 24%. What was sequenced was blood. The origin of the receptors is a man in his forties in good health.

The rearrangement uses TRBV4-3 and TRBJ2-1, with unresolved D. V gave up 0 bases and J gave up 2 bases, with 11 bases separating them. Germline loops: CDR1 LGHNA, CDR2 YSLEER. This CDR3 is built from 16 residues. The CDR3 DNA reads as TGCGCCAGCAGCCAAGATCACCGTGGACCCTACAATGAGCAGTTCTTC. This encodes CASSQDHRGPYNEQFF.

The chain couples TRBV7-2 to TRBJ2-3, with 12 bases identical to TRBD2. V shed 4 bases and J 6 bases; nucleotides not matched to a gene: 5. Per the germline V gene, CDR1 is SGHTA and CDR2 is FQGNSA. The CDR3 runs 15 residues. The CDR3 coding sequence is TGTGCCAGCAGCTCCACTAGCGGGAGGCGGGATACGCAGTATTTT. Translation: CASSSTSGRRDTQYF. The whole variable domain, remainder taken from reference TRBV7-2 and TRBJ2-3, is GAGVSQSPSNKVTEKGKDVELRCDPISGHTALYWYRQSLGQGLEFLIYFQGNSAPDKSGLPSDRFSAERTGGSVSTLTIQRTQQEDSAVYLCASSSTSGRRDTQYFGPGTRLTVL.

On this clonotype: At one of its ends the junction is not consistent with the germline gene, which may arise from a read error. The V gene is TRBV20-1, the J gene TRBJ2-1, with 10 bases lining up with TRBD2. The germline CDR1 and CDR2 sequences are DFQATT and SNEGSKA (reference sequence). CDR3 length: 13 residues. The CDR3 nucleotides read TGCAGTGCTACCGGGACTAGCGCCAATGGGCAGTTCTTC. This sequence encodes CSATGTSANGQFF.

The chain links TRBV7-2 to TRBJ1-2, with D possibly matching TRBD1 (6 bases). V was cut by 3 bases and J by 7 bases, with 21 bases left in between. Per the germline V gene, CDR1 is SGHTA and CDR2 is FQGNSA. This CDR3 has 16 residues. The CDR3 DNA reads as TGTGCCAGCAGCTTCTCCGGGATACAGGGTTACGGTGGCTACACCTTC. Its protein product is CASSFSGIQGYGGYTF.

The chain carries TRBV12-3 or TRBV12-4 and TRBJ1-5, with TRBD1 identical over 8 bases. The J segment lost 6 bases and the V segment lost 4 bases, leaving 8 bases of the junction unmatched. The CDR3 runs to 15 residues. Here the CDR3 DNA reads TGTGCCAGCAGTTCCGGACAGGGTTGGACTCAGCCCCAGCATTTT. This codes for CASSSGQGWTQPQHF.

J is TRBJ2-1 and V is TRBV20-1; 9 nucleotides match TRBD2. CDR3 length equals 15 residues. With V trimmed by 3 bases and J by 9 bases, 12 bases remained unmatched. Looked up from germline, CDR1 is DFQATT and CDR2 is SNEGSKA (reference sequence). The CDR3 DNA sequence: TGCAGTGCTAGCTCAGCGCTAGCGGGACGACTTGAGCAGTTCTTC. It yields the protein CSASSALAGRLEQFF.

In DNA form, the CDR3 reads TGTGCCAGCAGTTACGGGGATCCTAGGTTTTCCCCTTATGGCTACACCTTC. This codes for CASSYGDPRFSPYGYTF. This chain joins TRBV6-5 and TRBJ1-2; D is unresolved. Germline V lookup: CDR1 MNHEY, CDR2 SVGAGI. Trimming pared 2 bases from V and 5 bases from J, leaving 21 bases between. The CDR3 loop spans 17 amino acids.

This clonotype was seen a few times. The chain uses TRBV27 and TRBJ2-3; D is unclear. The ends were cut back, 4 bases at V and 2 bases at J, with 16 bases in the middle. CDR1 MNHEY and CDR2 SMNVEV come from the germline V gene (reference sequence). This CDR3 has 16 residues. The chain's CDR3 is CASSWVLILTTDTQYF. The CDR3 coding sequence is TGTGCCAGCAGTTGGGTCCTTATCCTTACCACAGATACGCAGTATTTT.